Sequencing of this TCR beta chain was carried out in a study of blood T cell repertoires in COVID-19. The wider study: Researchers got acute and convalescent COVID-19 samples from the United States, Italy and Spain.

Grouping used clinical history reported by participants in a survey and questionnaire. Per the authors' pipeline: Counts of nucleated cells, estimated from reference gene primer amplification, were obtained. Clones were sequenced by immunoSEQ multiplex PCR, and TCRdb holds only the in-frame ones, with some missing. D and trimming were read from the DNA, whereas the V and J calls and clone size are those reported in that table. The data show about 180,000 clones, more than 75% seen once. Germline loops: CDR1 KGHSH, CDR2 LQKENI. This CDR3 is built from 17 residues. Trimming took 0 bases from V and 3 from J; bases not matched to a gene: 4.

V gene TRBV18 combines with J gene TRBJ2-5; TRBD2 matches 13 bases. Sequencing used PBMCs or T cells enriched from blood (not recorded which). The receptor was derived from a woman younger than 45 who had recovered from COVID-19. This chain's CDR3 is CASSPPTGLAGEETQYF. CDR3 bases: TGTGCCAGCTCACCACCAACCGGACTAGCGGGAGAAGAGACCCAGTACTTC.